This T cell receptor beta chain was obtained from a study of cytomegalovirus exposure and HLA in healthy donors. Looking at the study overall: It was reported in a later analysis that the same platform had been used for the 120 or so validation repertoires as for the 666 first-cohort repertoires.

Overall study results and limits: In a later analysis, first-cohort TCR clusters were found to tend to co-occur in the roughly 120 validation repertoires. The classifier, whose performance was assessed in both the original and validation cohorts, reportedly diagnosed cytomegalovirus status with high specificity and sensitivity.

Measured with immunoSEQ multiplex PCR; TCRdb has only the in-frame clones, and not every one. The repertoire has some 260,000 clones, around 90% of them found once; the top ten carry approximately 3.1%. Germline assignment: CDR1 WSHSY and CDR2 SAAADI. Deletions cut 3 bases from V and 4 bases from J, with 12 bases between. This CDR3 contains 14 residues. Regarding this clone: Its antigen remains unidentified.

The chain recombines TRBV10-2 with TRBJ2-5; weak D call: TRBD1 (6 bases). This TCR came from a woman in her twenties or thirties in good health and CMV-seronegative. The sample taken for sequencing was PBMCs. CDR3 bases: TGCGCCAGCAGTGATATTACAGGGTTAGAGACCCAGTACTTC. Translation gives CASSDITGLETQYF.